A single sample is the source of the 27 T cell receptor beta chains below, sequenced in a study of blood T cell repertoires in COVID-19 (dated by TCRdb to between 2020 and 2021). The library relied on the immunoSEQ multiplex PCR assay. The source is immuneACCESS, and TCRdb retained only in-frame sequences with V and J called. Part of the clones is not carried over; for the studies checked, unresolved V genes explain less than half of this, and the remainder is unexplained. The sample table holds approximately 240,000 clones, of which 70% to 85% were seen once. The ten largest account for about 4% of the sample. Material for sequencing was peripheral blood. All receptors derive from a woman between 40 and 55 years old with active or convalescent COVID-19.

V and J are TRBV4-2 and TRBJ1-3, with TRBD1 matching over 9 bases. J was trimmed by 4 bases and V by 3 bases; bases with no gene match: 4. CDR3 length: 15 amino acids. Looked up from germline, CDR1 is LGHNA and CDR2 is YNFKEQ. This CDR3 reads CASSQGDRDGNTIYF. The CDR3 coding sequence is TGTGCCAGCAGCCAGGGGGACAGGGACGGAAACACCATATATTTT.

The chain employs TRBV5-1 and TRBJ1-4, with D perhaps matching TRBD1 (6 bases). Per the germline V gene, CDR1 is SGHRS and CDR2 is YFSETQ. The CDR3 totals 13 residues. With 2 bases removed from V and 7 bases from J, the gap between germline ends came to 9 bases. CDR3 in DNA: TGCGCCAGCAGCTTACAGGGCGGTGAAAAACTGTTTTTT. This codes for CASSLQGGEKLFF.

The V call is TRBV15, the J call TRBJ2-1, with TRBD1 matching over 10 bases. V lost 3 bases to trimming and J lost 5 bases; unmatched junction nucleotides: 4. The CDR3 is 15 residues long. Per the germline V gene, CDR1 is LNHNV and CDR2 is YYDKDF (reference sequence). The CDR3 loop reads CATSRGQGTDNEQFF. The CDR3 DNA follows: TGTGCCACCAGCAGGGGACAGGGGACCGACAATGAGCAGTTCTTC. The full variable domain, rest sourced from reference TRBV15 and TRBJ2-1, is DAMVIQNPRYQVTQFGKPVTLSCSQTLNHNVMYWYQQKSSQAPKLLFHYYDKDFNNEADTPDNFQSRRPNTSFCFLDIRSPGLGDTAMYLCATSRGQGTDNEQFFGPGTRLTVL.

The chain has TRBV11-2 and TRBJ1-2; the D is unclear. Trimming shortened V by 0 bases and J by 7 bases, and 24 bases separated the two germline ends. Per germline, CDR1 SGHAT and CDR2 FQNNGV. The CDR3 contains 18 residues. The CDR3 region is CASSLDVTRSALSGGYTF. The CDR3, as DNA: TGTGCCAGCAGCTTAGACGTGACCAGGTCTGCTCTATCTGGTGGCTACACCTTC.

V gene TRBV29-1 combines with J gene TRBJ1-2; tentative D call: TRBD1 (5 bases). CDR1 is SQVTM, CDR2 ANQGSEA, per germline. V lost 6 bases and J lost 2, with 19 bases in between. The CDR3 runs to 15 residues. DNA of the CDR3: TGCAGCGTCTTTCACGGGGGAGGGAACAACTATGGCTACACCTTC. It translates to CSVFHGGGNNYGYTF.

The CDR3 region is CASSSLVRGNSGNTIYF. The CDR3 DNA reads TGTGCCAGCAGTTCCCTGGTAAGAGGTAACTCTGGAAACACCATATATTTT. The V and J genes are TRBV27 and TRBJ1-3; D call uncertain. The V end was cut by 4 bases, the J end by 0 bases, with 16 bases between. Germline CDR1 MNHEY, CDR2 SMNVEV (reference sequence). The CDR3 consists of 17 residues.

This chain connects TRBV30 to TRBJ2-5, with TRBD1 matching over 9 bases. CDR1 is GTSNPN, CDR2 SVGIG, per germline (reference sequence). V was clipped by 5 bases and J by 2 bases; unmatched bases: 9. There are 15 residues in the CDR3. The CDR3 coding sequence is TGTGCCTGGGCCGCCGGGACAGGGAGGCAAGAGACCCAGTACTTC. It yields the protein CAWAAGTGRQETQYF.

The V and J genes are TRBV30 and TRBJ2-5; TRBD1 matches 10 bases. The CDR3 has 14 residues. J was trimmed by 6 bases and V by 5 bases; bases with no gene match: 9. Germline CDR1 GTSNPN, CDR2 SVGIG (reference sequence). The CDR3 DNA is TGTGCCTGGGACCAGACAGGGGGCGGACAGACCCAGTACTTC. Protein: CAWDQTGGGQTQYF.

The gene calls are TRBV11-3 and TRBJ2-7; D remains ambiguous. The CDR3 runs 13 residues. Germline-derived CDR1 and CDR2 are SGHNT and YENEEA. The V gene lost 1 base and the J gene lost 6 bases, with 10 bases spanning the gap. Here the CDR3 DNA reads TGTGCCAGCAGCTTAGTGAGCGTGACCGAGCAGTACTTC. Encoded protein: CASSLVSVTEQYF.

The V and J genes are TRBV5-1 and TRBJ1-1, with 7 bases identical to TRBD1. V gave up 4 bases and J gave up 3 bases; unmatched junction bases: 15. CDR3 length equals 17 residues. Germline CDR1 and CDR2: SGHRS and YFSETQ. The CDR3 DNA reads as TGCGCCAGCAGCCCGGGGACAGCGGAGGTTTCGCACACTGAAGCTTTCTTT. This encodes CASSPGTAEVSHTEAFF.

The chain combines TRBV28 with TRBJ1-5; D is perhaps TRBD1 (5 bases). With 2 bases removed from V and 4 bases from J, the gap between germline ends came to 9 bases. The germline V gene has CDR1 MDHEN and CDR2 SYDVKM. This CDR3 comprises 14 residues. Here the CDR3 reads CASSLAGQNQPQHF. In DNA form, the CDR3 reads TGTGCCAGCAGTTTAGCAGGACAAAATCAGCCCCAGCATTTT.

The sample holds one count of this clone. The V gene is TRBV28, the J gene TRBJ1-1, with TRBD1 matching 11 bases. The CDR3 covers 14 residues. Germline loops: CDR1 MDHEN, CDR2 SYDVKM. Losses at the gene ends were 11 bases for V and 3 bases for J; bases not matched to a gene: 8. CDR3 bases: TGTGCCGGTAGGACAGGGGGCACCCACACTGAAGCTTTCTTT. Translated, it gives CAGRTGGTHTEAFF.

This chain connects TRBV11-2 to TRBJ2-2, with D maybe TRBD2 (6 bases). Looked up from germline, CDR1 is SGHAT and CDR2 is FQNNGV. V was trimmed by 5 bases and J by 1 base, leaving 14 bases between them. The CDR3 spans 16 residues. CDR3 residues: CASSPLRRGNTGELFF. The CDR3 coding sequence is TGTGCCAGCAGCCCCCTACGGCGGGGGAACACCGGGGAGCTGTTTTTT.

The J gene is TRBJ1-6, the V gene TRBV9; D possibly corresponds to TRBD1 (5 bases). The V and J ends lost 4 bases and 17 bases respectively, with 16 bases between them. CDR1 SGDLS and CDR2 YYNGEE come from the germline V gene. CDR3 length: 12 residues. CDR3 sequence reads: CASSIGDSAVHF. The CDR3 DNA follows: TGTGCCAGCAGCATCGGGGACTCGGCGGTCCACTTT. Full variable domain (rest looked up from reference TRBV9 and TRBJ1-6): DSGVTQTPKHLITATGQRVTLRCSPRSGDLSVYWYQQSLDQGLQFLIQYYNGEERAKGNILERFSAQQFPDLHSELNLSSLELGDSALYFCASSIGDSAVHFGNGTRLTVT.

The genes are TRBV3-1 (or the pseudogene TRBV3-2) and TRBJ2-5; weak D call: TRBD1 (5 bases). Trimming took 8 bases from V and 1 from J, leaving 20 bases between them. Germline values: CDR1 LGHDT, CDR2 YNNKEL (reference sequence). This CDR3 region has 16 residues. CDR3 sequence (DNA): TGTGCCAGCGGCGACATGGGGCAGCCAACCCAAGAGACCCAGTACTTC. Protein product: CASGDMGQPTQETQYF.

This chain links TRBV3-1 (or the pseudogene TRBV3-2) with TRBJ2-1, with TRBD2 matching 8 bases. Germline V gene sequence: CDR1 LGHDT, CDR2 YNNKEL (reference sequence). Losses at the gene ends were 0 bases for V and 4 bases for J; bases not matched to a gene: 8. This CDR3 comprises 17 residues. The CDR3 spells CASSQDRTSLRYNEQFF. In DNA, the CDR3 is TGTGCCAGCAGCCAAGATAGGACTAGCCTCAGGTACAATGAGCAGTTCTTC.

The count of this clone is one. This chain links TRBV10-3 with TRBJ1-3, with D uncertain. V lost 6 bases to trimming and J lost 0 bases, with 15 bases between them. The germline CDR1 and CDR2 sequences are ENHRY and SYGVKD. CDR3 length: 16 amino acids. The CDR3 coding sequence is TGTGCCATCAGCGAGGGTCTGGCGGGCTCTGGAAACACCATATATTTT. Amino acids: CAISEGLAGSGNTIYF.

The V call is TRBV5-1, the J call TRBJ1-2; TRBD1 matches at 10 bases. Trimming took 7 bases from V and 5 from J; bases not matched to a gene: 14. CDR3 length: 16 amino acids. Looked up from germline, CDR1 is SGHRS and CDR2 is YFSETQ. The CDR3 nucleotides are TGCGCCAGCGCGAGCTCCGGGACAGGGGCTACATATGGCTACACCTTC. Protein: CASASSGTGATYGYTF.

This chain links TRBV9 with TRBJ2-2, with D possibly matching TRBD1 (5 bases). Trimming removed 0 bases from V and 6 bases from J, with 12 bases in between. This CDR3 region has 15 residues. In germline, CDR1 is SGDLS, CDR2 YYNGEE. CDR3 sequence: CASSVDSRAAGELFF. CDR3 DNA: TGTGCCAGCAGCGTAGATAGCAGGGCTGCCGGGGAGCTGTTTTTT.

This chain links TRBV9 with TRBJ2-5, with 11 bases identical to TRBD2. After removal of 4 bases from V and 5 bases from J, the junction contained 7 bases not matched to a gene. The CDR3 consists of 15 residues. Germline CDR1 SGDLS, CDR2 YYNGEE. The CDR3 nucleotides read TGTGCCAGCAGCACGGGACTAGCGGAATCTGAGACCCAGTACTTC. It codes for CASSTGLAESETQYF. Filled out from reference TRBV9 and TRBJ2-5, the complete variable domain reads DSGVTQTPKHLITATGQRVTLRCSPRSGDLSVYWYQQSLDQGLQFLIQYYNGEERAKGNILERFSAQQFPDLHSELNLSSLELGDSALYFCASSTGLAESETQYFGPGTRLLVL.

This chain links TRBV3-1 (or the pseudogene TRBV3-2) with TRBJ2-1; D is uncertain. V was clipped by 2 bases and J by 7 bases, with 12 bases between them. The germline V gene encodes CDR1 LGHDT and CDR2 YNNKEL (reference sequence). CDR3 length: 14 amino acids. The CDR3 coding sequence is TGTGCCAGCAGCCAAAGCATGCGTTTGAATGAGCAGTTCTTC. Amino acids: CASSQSMRLNEQFF.

The chain combines TRBV3-1 (or the pseudogene TRBV3-2) with TRBJ2-7; 16 nucleotides agree with TRBD2. CDR3 length: 16 amino acids. Germline CDR1 is LGHDT and CDR2 is YNNKEL (reference sequence). With V trimmed by 3 bases and J by 5 bases, 4 bases remained unmatched. The CDR3 sequence is CASSQMGLAGGHEQYF. For the CDR3, the DNA is TGTGCCAGCAGCCAGATGGGACTAGCGGGGGGGCACGAGCAGTACTTC.

The chain uses TRBV6-5 and TRBJ1-1; D remains ambiguous. The germline V gene encodes CDR1 MNHEY and CDR2 SVGAGI. The length of the CDR3 is 14 residues. V was shortened by 5 bases and J by 0 bases, with 10 bases between the two germline ends. The chain's CDR3 is CASSRQDLNTEAFF. DNA for the CDR3: TGTGCCAGCAGTAGACAAGATCTGAACACTGAAGCTTTCTTT.

The CDR3 DNA follows: TGTGCCAGCAGCTTCCCTGGACAGACCCCCTATGGCTACACCTTC. It is translated as CASSFPGQTPYGYTF. The J gene is TRBJ1-2, the V gene TRBV11-2; D might be TRBD1 (6 bases). Trimming pared 3 bases from V and 4 bases from J, leaving 15 bases between. This CDR3 is built from 15 residues. CDR1 SGHAT and CDR2 FQNNGV come from the germline V gene.

The genes are TRBV3-1 (or the pseudogene TRBV3-2) and TRBJ2-1; maybe TRBD1 (6 bases). CDR1 and CDR2 (germline): LGHDT, YNNKEL (reference sequence). CDR3 length: 15 amino acids. Trimming took off 6 bases at V and 2 bases at J, with 14 bases between the two ends. The CDR3 spells CASRLGQGTYNEQFF. The CDR3 nucleotides are TGTGCCAGCAGACTGGGGCAGGGGACCTACAATGAGCAGTTCTTC.

This clone turned up a few times. The chain employs TRBV21-1 and TRBJ1-5. TRBV21-1 has pseudogene status. The CDR3 has 15 amino acids. As DNA, the CDR3 is TGTGCCAGCACCCAACGGCGGATTGCCAATCAGCCCCAGCATTTT. It is translated as CASTQRRIANQPQHF.

The rearrangement links TRBV9 to TRBJ1-2; TRBD1 matches at 9 bases. Looked up from germline, CDR1 is SGDLS and CDR2 is YYNGEE. V shed 0 bases, J shed 8 bases, and the junction held 5 bases outside the gene matches. The CDR3 sequence is 14 residues long. Written as DNA, the CDR3 is TGTGCCAGCAGCGTAGTTGGGACAGGGTCCGGCTACACCTTC. Its protein product is CASSVVGTGSGYTF.